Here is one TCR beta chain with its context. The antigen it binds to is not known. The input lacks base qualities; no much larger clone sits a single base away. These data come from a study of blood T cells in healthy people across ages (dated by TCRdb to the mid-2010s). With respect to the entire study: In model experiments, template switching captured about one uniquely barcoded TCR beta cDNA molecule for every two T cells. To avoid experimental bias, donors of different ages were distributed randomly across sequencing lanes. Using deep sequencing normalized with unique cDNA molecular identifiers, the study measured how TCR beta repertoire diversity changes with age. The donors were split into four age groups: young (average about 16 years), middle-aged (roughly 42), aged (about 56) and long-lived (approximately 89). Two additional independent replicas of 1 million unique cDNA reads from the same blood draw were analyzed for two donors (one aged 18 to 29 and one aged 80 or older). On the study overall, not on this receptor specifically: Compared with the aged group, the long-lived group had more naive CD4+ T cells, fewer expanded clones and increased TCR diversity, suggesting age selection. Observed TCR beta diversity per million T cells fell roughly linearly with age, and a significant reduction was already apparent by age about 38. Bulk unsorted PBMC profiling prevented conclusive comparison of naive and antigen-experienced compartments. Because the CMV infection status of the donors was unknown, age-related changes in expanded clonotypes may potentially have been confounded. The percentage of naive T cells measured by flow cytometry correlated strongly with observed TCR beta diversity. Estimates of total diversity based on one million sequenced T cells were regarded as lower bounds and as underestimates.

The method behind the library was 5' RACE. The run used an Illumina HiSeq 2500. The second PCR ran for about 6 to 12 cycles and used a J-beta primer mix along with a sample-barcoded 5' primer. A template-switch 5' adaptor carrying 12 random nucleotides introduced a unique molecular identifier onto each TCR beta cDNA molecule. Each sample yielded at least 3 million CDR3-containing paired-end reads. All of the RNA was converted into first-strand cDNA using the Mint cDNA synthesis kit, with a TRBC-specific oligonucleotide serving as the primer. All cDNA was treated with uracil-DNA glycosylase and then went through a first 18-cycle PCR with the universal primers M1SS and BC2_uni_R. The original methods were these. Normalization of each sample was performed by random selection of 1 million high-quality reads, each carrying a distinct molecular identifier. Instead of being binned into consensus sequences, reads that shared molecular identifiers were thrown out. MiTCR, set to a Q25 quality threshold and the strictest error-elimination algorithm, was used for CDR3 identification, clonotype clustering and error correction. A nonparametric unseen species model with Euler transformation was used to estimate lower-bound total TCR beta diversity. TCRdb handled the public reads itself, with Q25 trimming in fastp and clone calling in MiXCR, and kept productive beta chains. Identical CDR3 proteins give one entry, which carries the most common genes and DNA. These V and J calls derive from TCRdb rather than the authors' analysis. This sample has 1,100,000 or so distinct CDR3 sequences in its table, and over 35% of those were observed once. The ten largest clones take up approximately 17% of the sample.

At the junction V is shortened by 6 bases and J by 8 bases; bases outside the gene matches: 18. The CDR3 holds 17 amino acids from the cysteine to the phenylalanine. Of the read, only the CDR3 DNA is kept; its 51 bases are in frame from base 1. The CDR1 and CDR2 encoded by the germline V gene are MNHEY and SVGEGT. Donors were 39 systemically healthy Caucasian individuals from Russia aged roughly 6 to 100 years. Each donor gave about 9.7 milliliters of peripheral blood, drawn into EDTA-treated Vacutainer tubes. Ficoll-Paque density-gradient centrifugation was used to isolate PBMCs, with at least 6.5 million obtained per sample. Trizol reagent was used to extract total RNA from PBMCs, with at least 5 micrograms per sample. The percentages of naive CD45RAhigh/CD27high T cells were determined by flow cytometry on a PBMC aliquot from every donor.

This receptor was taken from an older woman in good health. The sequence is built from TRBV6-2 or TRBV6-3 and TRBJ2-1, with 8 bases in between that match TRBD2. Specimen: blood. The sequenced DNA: TGTGCCAGCAGCCTATTTAGCGTGGAGCGGGGGCACGATGAGCAGTTCTTC. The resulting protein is CASSLFSVERGHDEQFF.